The 16 T cell receptor beta chains reported below all come from one sample, sequenced in a study of T-cell memory formation after mild COVID-19. Each CDR3 protein is one row after TCRdb ran MiXCR on the 5' RACE reads. The sample consists of under 400,000 distinct CDR3 sequences, approximately 29% of them appearing once. The sequencing sample was made of PBMCs or a T cell subset sorted from them (not recorded which). The receptor source for this set is an adult woman who had mild COVID-19 (a few samples of this study predate the infection). Cell type and time point are not known.

This clonotype has just one count. The J gene is TRBJ1-6, the V gene TRBV9; unclear D gene. The germline gives CDR1 SGDLS, CDR2 YYNGEE. V gave up 1 base and J gave up 11 bases, with 10 bases separating them. This CDR3 spans 13 amino acids. The CDR3 DNA follows: TGTGCCAGCAGCGTATATGCGGTACCACCCCTCCACTTT. As protein: CASSVYAVPPLHF.

J is TRBJ1-1 and V is TRBV30, with 7 bases identical to TRBD1. This CDR3 comprises 14 residues. V gave up 4 bases and J gave up 4 bases; unmatched junction bases: 9. Germline CDR1 is GTSNPN and CDR2 is SVGIG (reference sequence). CDR3 region: CAWTRGAVVTEAFF. DNA of the CDR3: TGTGCCTGGACCAGGGGGGCGGTCGTCACTGAAGCTTTCTTT.

The chain is built from TRBV7-6 and TRBJ2-7; 7 bases fit TRBD1. CDR1 and CDR2 (germline): SGHVS, FNYEAQ. J lost 3 bases, V lost 1 base, and 3 bases had no gene match. This CDR3 spans 14 amino acids. The CDR3 DNA sequence: TGTGCCAGCAGCTTAGATGGGACAGTCTACGAGCAGTACTTC. Translated: CASSLDGTVYEQYF.

The rearrangement uses TRBV11-2 and TRBJ2-1; 10 bases are shared with TRBD2. This CDR3 comprises 24 residues. V lost 2 bases, J lost 0 bases, and 25 bases stayed unmatched. From germline, CDR1 is SGHAT and CDR2 FQNNGV. Here the CDR3 DNA reads TGTGCCAGCAGCTTACCCACCTTGAGTAATAGCGGGGGGTGGCCCGGGAGCTCCTACAATGAGCAGTTCTTC. This codes for CASSLPTLSNSGGWPGSSYNEQFF.

This rearrangement joins TRBV7-6 to TRBJ2-1; D not resolved. V dropped 3 bases and J dropped 5 bases, with 8 bases sitting between them. Per germline, CDR1 SGHVS and CDR2 FNYEAQ. The CDR3 has 13 amino acids. The CDR3 DNA sequence: TGTGCCAGCAGCTTTACCAAAAACAATGAGCAGTTCTTC. Protein: CASSFTKNNEQFF.

CDR3 nucleotides: TGCGCCAGCAGCCCCACGGACCGAGATACGCAGTATTTT. It encodes CASSPTDRDTQYF. The chain has TRBV5-1 and TRBJ2-3; D call uncertain. Germline V gives CDR1 SGHRS, CDR2 YFSETQ. CDR3 size: 13 residues. V dropped 4 bases and J dropped 5 bases, with 11 bases sitting between them. Together with reference TRBV5-1 and TRBJ2-3, the CDR3 gives the full variable domain: KAGVTQTPRYLIKTRGQQVTLSCSPISGHRSVSWYQQTPGQGLQFLFEYFSETQRNKGNFPGRFSGRQFSNSRSEMNVSTLELGDSALYLCASSPTDRDTQYFGPGTRLTVL.

This clonotype was seen a single time. The chain carries TRBV7-6 and TRBJ2-1; no definite D call. The V end was cut by 5 bases, the J end by 9 bases, with 17 bases between. The CDR3 totals 14 residues. CDR1 and CDR2 (germline): SGHVS, FNYEAQ. CDR3: CASSPRVNPSEQFF. CDR3 in DNA: TGTGCCAGCAGCCCACGGGTGAACCCCAGTGAGCAGTTCTTC. The full variable domain, in which reference TRBV7-6 and TRBJ2-1 provide the parts outside the CDR3, is GAGVSQSPRYKVTKRGQDVALRCDPISGHVSLYWYRQALGQGPEFLTYFNYEAQQDKSGLPNDRFSAERPEGSISTLTIQRTEQRDSAMYRCASSPRVNPSEQFFGPGTRLTVL.

This rearrangement joins TRBV5-1 to TRBJ1-2; D possibly corresponds to TRBD1 (5 bases). Germline V gene sequence: CDR1 SGHRS, CDR2 YFSETQ. V was pared by 0 bases and J by 4 bases, with 13 bases between. This CDR3 spans 15 amino acids. This chain's CDR3 is CASSLVGGSGYGYTF. The DNA of the CDR3 is TGCGCCAGCAGCTTGGTGGGGGGATCCGGCTATGGCTACACCTTC.

This clonotype was counted a single time. This sequence joins TRBV5-6 and TRBJ2-3; the D gene is possibly TRBD1 (6 bases). The V gene lost 4 bases and the J gene lost 0 bases, with 15 bases spanning the gap. Germline CDR1 and CDR2: SGHDT and YYEEEE. This CDR3 has 16 amino acids. This chain's CDR3 is CASSALDRSSTDTQYF. Written as DNA, the CDR3 is TGTGCCAGCAGCGCTCTGGACAGATCTAGCACAGATACGCAGTATTTT.

This chain connects TRBV24-1 to TRBJ2-4, with D unclear. Germline V gives CDR1 KGHDR, CDR2 SFDVKD. The V end was cut by 4 bases, the J end by 0 bases, with 9 bases between. The CDR3 has 15 residues. Here the CDR3 DNA reads TGTGCCACCAGTGACGGCCTACTAGCCAAAAACATTCAGTACTTC. It translates to CATSDGLLAKNIQYF.

The V gene is TRBV15, the J gene TRBJ2-7, with 7 bases matching TRBD1. V shed 2 bases, J shed 4 bases, and the junction held 5 bases outside the gene matches. CDR1 and CDR2 (germline): LNHNV, YYDKDF (reference sequence). CDR3 size: 14 residues. The CDR3 DNA reads TGTGCCACCAGCAGAACGACAGGGAGATACGAGCAGTACTTC. Its translation is CATSRTTGRYEQYF.

The rearrangement joins TRBV20-1 to TRBJ1-1; D is undetermined. V dropped 6 bases and J dropped 2 bases, with 7 bases sitting between them. Germline CDR1 and CDR2: DFQATT and SNEGSKA (reference sequence). The CDR3 runs 11 residues. Here the CDR3 reads CSARGNTEAFF. DNA of the CDR3: TGCAGTGCCCGGGGAAACACTGAAGCTTTCTTT.

To note about this clonotype: The junction departs from the called germline gene at one end, perhaps through a read error. J is TRBJ1-1 and V is TRBV29-1; TRBD1 is a possible D gene (5 bases). CDR1 and CDR2 from the germline V gene are SQVTM and ANQGSEA. CDR3 length: 12 amino acids. CDR3 sequence (DNA): TGCAGCGTTGACGACAGAACCACTAAAGCTTTCTTT. Protein: CSVDDRTTKAFF.

DNA for the CDR3: TGTGCCAGCAGCCAAGCCCAGGGCACTGAAGCTTTCTTT. Protein: CASSQAQGTEAFF. The chain recombines TRBV3-1 with TRBJ1-1, with D possibly matching TRBD1 (5 bases). CDR3 length equals 13 residues. V was clipped by 1 base and J by 4 bases, with 7 bases between them. CDR1 LGHDT and CDR2 YNNKEL come from the germline V gene (reference sequence).

In its sample, this clonotype was seen a few times. The rearrangement uses TRBV12-3 or TRBV12-4 and TRBJ1-1; the D is unclear. V dropped 3 bases and J dropped 0 bases, with 11 bases sitting between them. The CDR3 is 15 residues long. The CDR3 protein is CASSFGQPMNTEAFF. CDR3 in DNA: TGTGCCAGCAGTTTTGGGCAGCCCATGAACACTGAAGCTTTCTTT.

Only a few counts were recorded for this clonotype. CDR3: CAWMVAVPHNEQFF. The CDR3 region has the DNA TGTGCCTGGATGGTAGCGGTCCCCCACAATGAGCAGTTCTTC. This chain links TRBV30 with TRBJ2-1; possibly TRBD2 for D (6 bases). V lost 4 bases to trimming and J lost 5 bases, with 15 bases between them. CDR1 is GTSNPN and CDR2 is SVGIG in the germline V gene (reference sequence). The CDR3 consists of 14 residues. Complete variable domain (other parts from reference TRBV30 and TRBJ2-1): SQTIHQWPATLVQPVGSPLSLECTVEGTSNPNLYWYRQAAGRGLQLLFYSVGIGQISSEVPQNLSASRPQDRQFILSSKKLLLSDSGFYLCAWMVAVPHNEQFFGPGTRLTVL.